The 17 T cell receptor beta chains below come from one sample, sequenced in a study of T cell repertoires in cytomegalovirus infection. One entry per CDR3 protein, called by TCRdb with MiXCR from the reads. The sample contains approximately 320,000 distinct CDR3 sequences, 9% to 9.5% of which appear only once. Sequencing was carried out using PBMCs. Receptor source: a human donor in good health (CMV status not recorded). Some clones in this sample may be carry-over from other donors' samples.

Comments on this clonotype: The conserved closing phenylalanine or tryptophan is absent in this CDR3, likely reflecting a read error. The J gene is TRBJ2-3, the V gene TRBV11-2, with 15 bases identical to TRBD2. The germline V gene has CDR1 SGHAT and CDR2 FQNNGV. The junction had 6 bases not matched to a gene; V was cut back by 0 bases and J by 5 bases. The CDR3 loop spans 18 amino acids. CDR3 amino acids: CASSLEGLAGGLQDTQYS. Written as DNA, the CDR3 is TGTGCCAGCAGCTTAGAGGGACTAGCGGGAGGACTTCAAGATACGCAGTATTCT.

This clonotype occurred many times. The chain employs TRBV28 and TRBJ1-1, with 7 bases fitting TRBD1. The germline V gene encodes CDR1 MDHEN and CDR2 SYDVKM. There are 13 residues in the CDR3. Trimming took 5 bases from V and 7 from J; bases not matched to a gene: 7. The CDR3 region has the DNA TGTGCCAGCAGTAAAACAGGGGCGGATGAAGCTTTCTTT. This sequence encodes CASSKTGADEAFF.

This clonotype was detected ten times or more. The gene calls are TRBV7-2 and TRBJ1-1; no clear D. Germline V gene sequence: CDR1 SGHTA, CDR2 FQGNSA. The CDR3 is 13 residues long. The V end was cut by 1 base, the J end by 6 bases, with 9 bases between. The chain's CDR3 is CASSLGSAAEAFF. The DNA for the CDR3 is TGTGCCAGCAGCTTAGGATCGGCAGCTGAAGCTTTCTTT.

This clonotype was detected ten times or more. The chain joins TRBV7-2 to TRBJ2-2, with TRBD2 as a possible D gene (6 bases). The germline V gene has CDR1 SGHTA and CDR2 FQGNSA. This CDR3 comprises 18 residues. V lost 3 bases and J lost 0, with 17 bases in between. CDR3 residues: CASSFRRFGGTNTGELFF. The CDR3, as DNA: TGTGCCAGCAGCTTCCGCCGTTTCGGGGGTACGAACACCGGGGAGCTGTTTTTT.

The sample holds many counts of this clonotype. The J gene is TRBJ2-1, the V gene TRBV7-6, with 10 positions matching TRBD2. V was pared by 5 bases and J by 3 bases, with 7 bases of the junction left unmatched. Germline CDR1 and CDR2: SGHVS and FNYEAQ. This CDR3 comprises 16 residues. The CDR3 spells CASSRTSGMIYNEQFF. In DNA, the CDR3 is TGTGCCAGCAGCCGGACTAGCGGCATGATCTACAATGAGCAGTTCTTC.

This clonotype was detected many times. The genes are TRBV7-8 and TRBJ2-1; TRBD2 matches at 9 bases. V shed 0 bases and J 8 bases; nucleotides not matched to a gene: 8. Germline V gives CDR1 SGHVS, CDR2 FQNEAQ. This CDR3 contains 16 residues. The CDR3 coding sequence is TGTGCCAGCAGCTTAGCGGGGACTAGCTGGGCCCATGAGCAGTTCTTC. It specifies CASSLAGTSWAHEQFF.

J is TRBJ2-2 and V is TRBV14; tentatively, D is TRBD2 (6 bases). V lost 1 base and J lost 7, with 13 bases in between. This CDR3 contains 15 residues. Germline V gene lookup returns CDR1 SGHDN and CDR2 FVKESK. The CDR3 region is CASSQVGGVNGELFF. The CDR3 region has the DNA TGTGCCAGCAGCCAAGTCGGCGGGGTGAACGGGGAGCTGTTTTTT.

This chain connects TRBV7-9 to TRBJ2-7, with TRBD2 as a possible D gene (6 bases). The CDR3 runs 14 residues. The V end lost 2 bases, the J end lost 5 bases, and 13 bases lay between the germline ends. The germline V gene has CDR1 SEHNR and CDR2 FQNEAQ (reference sequence). Written as DNA, the CDR3 is TGTGCCAGCAGCTTAAGACGGGAGACTAACGAGCAGTACTTC. This codes for CASSLRRETNEQYF.

This clonotype was seen repeatedly, ten times or more. This sequence joins TRBV12-3 or TRBV12-4 and TRBJ1-1, with no clear D. Trimming cost V 4 bases and J 7 bases, with 13 bases left between them. The CDR3 covers 13 residues. The CDR3 DNA is TGTGCCAGCAGTTCAACCCCCGGGATTGAAGCTTTCTTT. Its protein product is CASSSTPGIEAFF.

The genes are TRBV20-1 and TRBJ2-3; 11 bases line up with TRBD2. CDR3 size: 16 residues. V was clipped by 0 bases and J by 5 bases; unmatched bases: 7. In germline, CDR1 is DFQATT, CDR2 SNEGSKA (reference sequence). For the CDR3, the DNA is TGCAGTGCTAGAGATGCGGCTAGCGGGGGGATAGATACGCAGTATTTT. This translates into CSARDAASGGIDTQYF.

This clonotype was recorded many times. The J gene is TRBJ1-6, the V gene TRBV7-2; no reliable D call. V lost 2 bases and J lost 5, with 10 bases in between. The CDR3 extends over 15 amino acids. Germline CDR1 SGHTA, CDR2 FQGNSA. CDR3 protein: CASSLMVTDNSPLHF. The CDR3 region has the DNA TGTGCCAGCAGCTTAATGGTCACCGATAATTCACCCCTCCACTTT. Supplemented by reference TRBV7-2 and TRBJ1-6, the full variable domain reads GAGVSQSPSNKVTEKGKDVELRCDPISGHTALYWYRQSLGQGLEFLIYFQGNSAPDKSGLPSDRFSAERTGGSVSTLTIQRTQQEDSAVYLCASSLMVTDNSPLHFGNGTRLTVT.

This clonotype was recorded at least ten times. This chain joins TRBV6-6 and TRBJ2-6; D is undetermined. The ends were cut back, 2 bases at V and 0 bases at J, with 14 bases in the middle. The length of the CDR3 is 18 residues. The germline gives CDR1 MNHNY, CDR2 SVGAGI (reference sequence). CDR3 sequence reads: CASSYTRTVSSGANVLTF. DNA for the CDR3: TGTGCCAGCAGTTACACAAGGACCGTTAGCTCTGGGGCCAACGTCCTGACTTTC.

At least ten counts were recorded for this clonotype. The chain joins TRBV7-2 to TRBJ2-5, with D tentatively TRBD2 (5 bases). V shed 0 bases and J shed 5 bases, with 16 bases lying between them. CDR1 and CDR2 from the germline V gene are SGHTA and FQGNSA. The length of the CDR3 is 16 residues. Here the CDR3 reads CASSLARPGFGETQYF. CDR3 sequence (DNA): TGTGCCAGCAGCTTAGCTCGGCCGGGGTTCGGGGAGACCCAGTACTTC.

The chain links TRBV15 to TRBJ2-7; TRBD2 aligns across 9 bases. With V trimmed by 2 bases and J by 0 bases, 11 bases remained unmatched. Germline assignment: CDR1 LNHNV and CDR2 YYDKDF (reference sequence). This CDR3 contains 18 residues. The CDR3 coding sequence is TGTGCCACCAGCAGACCCAGGACTAGCGAACAAAACTCCTACGAGCAGTACTTC. This gives the protein CATSRPRTSEQNSYEQYF. Variable domain in full (rest from reference TRBV15 and TRBJ2-7): DAMVIQNPRYQVTQFGKPVTLSCSQTLNHNVMYWYQQKSSQAPKLLFHYYDKDFNNEADTPDNFQSRRPNTSFCFLDIRSPGLGDTAMYLCATSRPRTSEQNSYEQYFGPGTRLTVT.

This clonotype appeared many times. The chain joins TRBV7-8 to TRBJ2-1; 7 positions agree with TRBD1. Germline CDR1 is SGHVS and CDR2 is FQNEAQ. Germline trimming cut 8 bases from V and 3 bases from J; bases unmatched to any gene: 4. CDR3 length equals 13 residues. CDR3 bases: TGTGCCAGCCGGGACAGTAACTACAATGAGCAGTTCTTC. This codes for CASRDSNYNEQFF.

This chain uses TRBV5-3 with TRBJ2-1, with TRBD2 identical over 7 bases. TRBV5-3 is identified as an open reading frame with a role that is uncertain. Unmatched junction bases numbered 6, after V lost 0 bases and J lost 3 bases. The CDR3 is 16 amino acids. CDR3 sequence reads: CARSLVGGGYYNEQFF. The DNA for the CDR3 is TGTGCCAGAAGCTTGGTGGGGGGGGGGTACTACAATGAGCAGTTCTTC.

This clonotype showed up just a few times. The V and J genes are TRBV7-2 and TRBJ2-7; 9 positions agree with TRBD2. The germline V gene has CDR1 SGHTA and CDR2 FQGNSA. The CDR3 spans 15 residues. Losses at the gene ends were 5 bases for V and 0 bases for J; bases not matched to a gene: 5. CDR3 bases: TGTGCCAGCAGCAGTAGCGGGGGCTACTCCTACGAGCAGTACTTC. Translated: CASSSSGGYSYEQYF.